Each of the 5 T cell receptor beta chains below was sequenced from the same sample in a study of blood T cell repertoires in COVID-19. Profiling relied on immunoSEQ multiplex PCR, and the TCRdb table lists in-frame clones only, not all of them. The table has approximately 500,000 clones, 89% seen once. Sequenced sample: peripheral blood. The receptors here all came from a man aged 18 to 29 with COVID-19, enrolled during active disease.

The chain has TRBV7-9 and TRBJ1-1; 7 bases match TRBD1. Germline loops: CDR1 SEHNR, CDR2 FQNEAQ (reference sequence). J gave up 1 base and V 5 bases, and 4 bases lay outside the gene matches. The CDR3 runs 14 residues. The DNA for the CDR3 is TGTGCCAGCAGCCGGGGACAGAAGAACACTGAAGCTTTCTTT. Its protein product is CASSRGQKNTEAFF.

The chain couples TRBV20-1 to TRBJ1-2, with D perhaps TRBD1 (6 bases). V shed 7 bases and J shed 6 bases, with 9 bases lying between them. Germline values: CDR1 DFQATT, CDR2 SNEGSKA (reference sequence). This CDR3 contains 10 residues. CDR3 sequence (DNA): TGCAGTGTTCACAGGGATGGCTACACCTTC. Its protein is CSVHRDGYTF.

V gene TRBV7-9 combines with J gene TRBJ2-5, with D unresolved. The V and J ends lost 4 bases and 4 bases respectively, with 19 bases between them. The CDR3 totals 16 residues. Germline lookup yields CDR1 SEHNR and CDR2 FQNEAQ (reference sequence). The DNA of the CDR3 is TGTGCCAGCAGCTACGATGGAGTTCGGCGAGGAGAGACCCAGTACTTC. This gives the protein CASSYDGVRRGETQYF. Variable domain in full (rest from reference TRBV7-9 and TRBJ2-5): DTGVSQNPRHKITKRGQNVTFRCDPISEHNRLYWYRQTLGQGPEFLTYFQNEAQLEKSRLLSDRFSAERPKGSFSTLEIQRTEQGDSAMYLCASSYDGVRRGETQYFGPGTRLLVL.

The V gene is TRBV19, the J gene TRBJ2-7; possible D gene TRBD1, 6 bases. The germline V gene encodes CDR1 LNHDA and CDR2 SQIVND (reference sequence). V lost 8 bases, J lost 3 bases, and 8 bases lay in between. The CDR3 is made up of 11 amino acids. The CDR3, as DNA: TGTGCCAGTGCGGACAGCTACGAGCAGTACTTC. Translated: CASADSYEQYF. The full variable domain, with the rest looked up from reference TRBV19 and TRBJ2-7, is DGGITQSPKYLFRKEGQNVTLSCEQNLNHDAMYWYRQDPGQGLRLIYYSQIVNDFQKGDIAEGYSVSREKKESFPLTVTSAQKNPTAFYLCASADSYEQYFGPGTRLTVT.

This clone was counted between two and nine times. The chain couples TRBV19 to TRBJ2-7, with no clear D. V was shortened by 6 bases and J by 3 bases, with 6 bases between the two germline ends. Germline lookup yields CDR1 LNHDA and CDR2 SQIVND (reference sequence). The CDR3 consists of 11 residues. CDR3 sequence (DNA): TGTGCCAGTAGCAACGGCTACGAGCAGTACTTC. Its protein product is CASSNGYEQYF.